This TCR beta chain was captured by sequencing in a study of cytomegalovirus exposure and HLA in healthy donors. The study ran its PCR with 60 Vbeta and 13 Jbeta primers. Clones were sequenced by immunoSEQ multiplex PCR, and TCRdb holds only the in-frame ones, with some missing. The sample lists 95,000 to 100,000 clones, 65% to 80% seen once, with 1.5% to 2% in the top ten. The study, taken as a whole, reports: Excluded: some indistinguishable V segments such as TRBV6-2 and TRBV6-3. There were several of the most significant clusters that appeared linked to common viral pathogens in a later analysis. A later analysis showed HLA-associated TCR beta chains outstripping equally common others in clonal expansion.

Regarding this clone: Antigen: not known.

Germline V gene sequence: CDR1 SGHAT, CDR2 FQNNGV. V was clipped by 2 bases and J by 4 bases, with 18 bases between them. This CDR3 has 16 residues. Material for sequencing was PBMCs. The clonotype comes from a woman aged 35 to 49 in good health and CMV-seronegative. This chain links TRBV11-2 with TRBJ2-7; a weak D match, TRBD2 (5 bases). CDR3 sequence reads: CASSLTEDGIRYEQYF. As DNA, the CDR3 is TGTGCCAGCAGCTTAACCGAGGACGGGATCCGGTACGAGCAGTACTTC.